Presented here are 28 T cell receptor beta chains from one specimen sequenced in a study of siplizumab effects on memory and regulatory T cells. Method: immunoSEQ multiplex PCR; TCRdb's copy keeps in-frame clones and lacks some. The table records about 13,000 clones, roughly 40% of them present only once. These receptors have no known antigen. Cells of the mixed lymphocyte reaction were cocultured at 37 degrees C for roughly 6 days. Sequenced material: CFSE-low (dividing) CD8+ T cells sorted from an allogeneic mixed lymphocyte reaction. Receptors originate from a human donor in good health; the cells came from an allogeneic mixed lymphocyte reaction.

Here the CDR3 DNA reads TGCAGCGTTGTCGACAGTCCCACAGATACGCAGTATTTT. It is translated as CSVVDSPTDTQYF. This sequence joins TRBV29-1 and TRBJ2-3; D is possibly TRBD1 (5 bases). CDR1 is SQVTM, CDR2 ANQGSEA, per germline. Trimming stripped 4 bases from V and 2 bases from J, with 10 bases between. This CDR3 has 13 amino acids.

This clone ranks as medium-sized. The germline gene is not matched at one end of the junction; a read error may be the cause. The CDR3 loop reads CASSPGQGPYEQYF. The CDR3 nucleotides are TGTGCTAGCAGCCCGGGACAGGGCCCCTACGAGCAGTACTTC. The chain recombines TRBV7-7 with TRBJ2-7; 9 nucleotides align to TRBD1. The CDR3 spans 14 residues. The V gene's germline CDR1 is SSHAT and CDR2 FNYEAQ (reference sequence).

The V gene is TRBV5-4, the J gene TRBJ2-7; D gene ambiguous. Germline V lookup: CDR1 SGHNT, CDR2 YYREEE (reference sequence). The ends were cut back, 1 base at V and 4 bases at J, with 6 bases in the middle. This CDR3 spans 12 amino acids. DNA of the CDR3: TGTGCCAGCAGCTTGTGGGGTTACGAGCAGTACTTC. Its protein product is CASSLWGYEQYF.

This clone turned up a few times. The chain recombines TRBV7-9 with TRBJ1-3; D call uncertain. Germline V gives CDR1 SEHNR, CDR2 FQNEAQ (reference sequence). Trimming pared 5 bases from V and 0 bases from J, leaving 11 bases between. This CDR3 spans 15 amino acids. This CDR3 reads CASSPTTFSGNTIYF. The DNA for the CDR3 is TGTGCCAGCAGCCCCACTACGTTCTCTGGAAACACCATATATTTT.

A single count supports this clone. V and J are TRBV11-3 and TRBJ1-1; D perhaps matches TRBD1 (5 bases). V lost 7 bases and J lost 4, with 13 bases in between. Germline CDR1 and CDR2: SGHNT and YENEEA. The CDR3 has 13 residues. DNA of the CDR3: TGTGCCAGCAACCCCCAGGGATTCACTGAAGCTTTCTTT. This encodes CASNPQGFTEAFF.

This chain links TRBV2 with TRBJ1-6; D perhaps matches TRBD1 (5 bases). Germline V gene data show CDR1 as SNHLY and CDR2 as FYNNEI. The CDR3 loop spans 14 amino acids. V was pared by 6 bases and J by 6 bases, with 12 bases between. CDR3 protein: CASRLGTGNSPLHF. CDR3 in DNA: TGTGCCAGCAGGTTAGGGACCGGTAATTCACCCCTCCACTTT.

This clone was observed a few times. The chain is built from TRBV19 and TRBJ2-7, with 8 nucleotides matching TRBD2. The CDR3 extends over 14 amino acids. Germline trimming cut 3 bases from V and 1 base from J; bases unmatched to any gene: 2. The germline V gene has CDR1 LNHDA and CDR2 SQIVND (reference sequence). The CDR3 sequence: CASSMLAGSYEQYF. The CDR3 nucleotides are TGTGCCAGTAGTATGTTAGCGGGGTCCTACGAGCAGTACTTC. The full variable domain, its missing parts supplied by reference TRBV19 and TRBJ2-7, is DGGITQSPKYLFRKEGQNVTLSCEQNLNHDAMYWYRQDPGQGLRLIYYSQIVNDFQKGDIAEGYSVSREKKESFPLTVTSAQKNPTAFYLCASSMLAGSYEQYFGPGTRLTVT.

The rearrangement links TRBV27 to TRBJ1-2; TRBD1 is a possible D gene (5 bases). V was cut by 3 bases and J by 3 bases, with 14 bases left in between. The CDR3 is 15 residues long. Germline lookup yields CDR1 MNHEY and CDR2 SMNVEV (reference sequence). The CDR3 sequence is CASSLSGVSYYGYTF. CDR3 nucleotide sequence: TGTGCCAGCAGTTTGTCGGGGGTGTCTTACTATGGCTACACCTTC.

As concerns this clone: A read error may produce the germline difference seen at one junction end. The same CDR3 is also encoded by other DNA sequences in this sample. V is TRBV7-9 and J is TRBJ1-2; D is ambiguous. The CDR3 consists of 13 residues. Germline CDR1 is SEHNR and CDR2 is FQNEAQ (reference sequence). The CDR3 protein is CASSRGSSYGYTF. CDR3 DNA: TGCGCCAGCAGCCGAGGTAGCAGCTATGGCTACACCTTC.

This clone was found a few times. V gene TRBV15 combines with J gene TRBJ1-2, with 7 bases that match TRBD1. CDR1 and CDR2 from the germline V gene are LNHNV and YYDKDF (reference sequence). J gave up 2 bases and V 5 bases, and 11 bases lay outside the gene matches. This CDR3 has 16 residues. This chain's CDR3 is CATSWTRDSLNYGYTF. As DNA, the CDR3 is TGTGCCACCAGCTGGACCCGGGACAGCCTGAACTATGGCTACACCTTC.

This clone was observed a handful of times. The V gene is TRBV18, the J gene TRBJ2-1; D call uncertain. This CDR3 is built from 12 residues. V was clipped by 3 bases and J by 7 bases, with 7 bases between them. The germline CDR1 and CDR2 sequences are KGHSH and LQKENI. CDR3 residues: CASSPPVNEQFF. For the CDR3, the DNA is TGTGCCAGCTCACCCCCTGTTAATGAGCAGTTCTTC.

This clone has only a few counts. The chain carries TRBV4-1 and TRBJ2-2; possibly TRBD1 for D (6 bases). This CDR3 comprises 16 residues. Germline CDR1 reads MGHRA; CDR2 reads YSYEKL. V lost 5 bases and J 1 base, leaving 14 bases between the germline ends. The CDR3 region is CASSGTRGWNTGELFF. The CDR3 nucleotides read TGCGCCAGCAGCGGAACCAGGGGTTGGAACACCGGGGAGCTGTTTTTT.

This clone was found a few times. The CDR3 loop reads CAWSALAGGYTDTQYF. The CDR3 region has the DNA TGTGCCTGGAGTGCCCTAGCGGGGGGTTACACAGATACGCAGTATTTT. This chain joins TRBV30 and TRBJ2-3; TRBD2 agrees at 11 bases. The germline V gene has CDR1 GTSNPN and CDR2 SVGIG (reference sequence). The CDR3 totals 16 residues. With 1 base clipped from V and 2 bases from J, the junction kept 5 bases outside the gene matches. Supplemented by reference TRBV30 and TRBJ2-3, the full variable domain reads SQTIHQWPATLVQPVGSPLSLECTVEGTSNPNLYWYRQAAGRGLQLLFYSVGIGQISSEVPQNLSASRPQDRQFILSSKKLLLSDSGFYLCAWSALAGGYTDTQYFGPGTRLTVL.

V usage is TRBV6-1 and J usage is TRBJ2-1; 8 positions match TRBD2. The germline CDR1 and CDR2 sequences are MNHNS and SASEGT. J gave up 0 bases and V 8 bases, and 6 bases lay outside the gene matches. This CDR3 has 15 amino acids. This CDR3 is CASGRGTSSYNEQFF. The CDR3 DNA follows: TGTGCCAGCGGGAGAGGGACTAGCTCCTACAATGAGCAGTTCTTC.

In its sample, this clone is medium-sized (0.01 to 0.1%). The chain carries TRBV4-1 and TRBJ1-1; D not certain. The germline CDR1 and CDR2 sequences are MGHRA and YSYEKL. V was cut by 1 base and J by 6 bases, with 12 bases left in between. This CDR3 region has 14 residues. The CDR3 here is CASSQGWQPSEAFF. The CDR3 coding sequence is TGCGCCAGCAGCCAAGGGTGGCAACCTTCTGAAGCTTTCTTT.

This clone was seen more than once but under ten times. This rearrangement joins TRBV19 to TRBJ2-1; 9 nucleotides line up with TRBD1. Trimming at V came to 5 bases and at J to 0 bases, leaving 5 bases not matched to a gene. The germline CDR1 and CDR2 sequences are LNHDA and SQIVND (reference sequence). The CDR3 runs 16 residues. The chain's CDR3 is CASSVTGGGSYNEQFF. The CDR3 nucleotides read TGTGCCAGTAGTGTGACAGGGGGTGGCTCCTACAATGAGCAGTTCTTC.

This clone was seen a few times. The J gene is TRBJ2-1, the V gene TRBV5-5, with TRBD2 identical over 8 bases. This CDR3 comprises 13 residues. V shed 2 bases and J 6 bases; nucleotides not matched to a gene: 1. Germline-derived CDR1 and CDR2 are SGHKS and YYEKEE (reference sequence). The CDR3 loop reads CASSFGTSNEQFF. The CDR3 DNA is TGTGCCAGCAGCTTCGGGACTAGCAATGAGCAGTTCTTC.

This chain connects TRBV7-8 to TRBJ2-7, with a possible D match to TRBD2 (7 bases). With 6 bases removed from V and 4 bases from J, the gap between germline ends came to 16 bases. Germline V gene sequence: CDR1 SGHVS, CDR2 FQNEAQ. CDR3 length equals 14 residues. The DNA for the CDR3 is TGTGCCAGCAGTCCCGGACTAGGGGGTTACGAGCAGTACTTC. Its protein is CASSPGLGGYEQYF. The variable domain in full, with the rest retrieved from reference TRBV7-8 and TRBJ2-7, is GAGVSQSPRYKVAKRGQDVALRCDPISGHVSLFWYQQALGQGPEFLTYFQNEAQLDKSGLPSDRFFAERPEGSVSTLKIQRTQQEDSAVYLCASSPGLGGYEQYFGPGTRLTVT.

This clone has only one observation. This chain uses TRBV9 with TRBJ2-1, with D perhaps TRBD2 (5 bases). The CDR3 has 19 residues. The V gene lost 1 base and the J gene lost 5 bases, with 25 bases spanning the gap. CDR1 SGDLS and CDR2 YYNGEE come from the germline V gene. CDR3 sequence (DNA): TGTGCCAGCAGCGTACCCATGTCAAAATTCGGGAAGACTGACAATGAGCAGTTCTTC. It is translated as CASSVPMSKFGKTDNEQFF.

The chain uses TRBV11-2 and TRBJ2-5, with 10 bases matching TRBD2. The DNA end is a closer match to TRBJ2-7, so the J assignment may be wrong. This CDR3 is 17 amino acids long. From germline, CDR1 is SGHAT and CDR2 FQNNGV. The chain's CDR3 is CASSLDSVGLALYEQYF. The CDR3 nucleotides read TGTGCCAGCAGCTTAGACTCCGTGGGACTAGCGCTATACGAGCAGTACTTC.

The chain links TRBV15 to TRBJ1-2, with 7 bases aligning to TRBD1. The ends lost 3 bases at V and 4 bases at J; junction bases unmatched: 11. The CDR3 runs 16 residues. Germline V gene sequence: CDR1 LNHNV, CDR2 YYDKDF (reference sequence). DNA for the CDR3: TGTGCCACCAGCAGCCCTTCCGGGACAGAGATCTATGGCTACACCTTC. Its protein product is CATSSPSGTEIYGYTF.

The chain links TRBV29-1 to TRBJ2-7; no reliable D call. Germline CDR1 and CDR2: SQVTM and ANQGSEA. V was clipped by 3 bases and J by 4 bases, with 7 bases between them. The CDR3 runs 11 residues. Written as DNA, the CDR3 is TGCAGCGTTGAGGTGACTTACGAGCAGTACTTC. Translated: CSVEVTYEQYF.

The rearrangement uses TRBV11-3 and TRBJ1-2; weak D call: TRBD1 (6 bases). Germline-derived CDR1 and CDR2 are SGHNT and YENEEA. The CDR3 consists of 15 residues. The V end was cut by 6 bases, the J end by 4 bases, with 18 bases between. CDR3 sequence reads: CASRELTGLAYGYTF. CDR3 nucleotide sequence: TGTGCCAGCAGAGAACTAACAGGGCTCGCCTATGGCTACACCTTC.

The V call is TRBV19, the J call TRBJ1-1; D ambiguous. The V end lost 1 base, the J end lost 0 bases, and 6 bases lay between the germline ends. The CDR3 length is 14 residues. CDR1 and CDR2 from the germline V gene are LNHDA and SQIVND (reference sequence). The chain's CDR3 is CASSIGSVNTEAFF. CDR3 in DNA: TGTGCCAGTAGTATAGGGTCAGTGAACACTGAAGCTTTCTTT.

As to this clone: This may arise from a read error, as a much more abundant clone is one base away. V usage is TRBV27 and J usage is TRBJ1-4; D is possibly TRBD1 (6 bases). Germline V gives CDR1 MNHEY, CDR2 SMNVEV (reference sequence). This CDR3 has 14 residues. For the CDR3, the DNA is TGTGCCGGCAGTTTGGTGGGGGGCGTTGAAAAACTGTTTTTT. Its translation is CAGSLVGGVEKLFF.

This chain links TRBV27 with TRBJ1-4; the D gene is possibly TRBD1 (6 bases). Looked up from germline, CDR1 is MNHEY and CDR2 is SMNVEV (reference sequence). V lost 1 base and J 8 bases, leaving 14 bases between the germline ends. CDR3 length equals 15 residues. DNA of the CDR3: TGTGCCAGCAGTTTATTCAGGGGCGGGGGGGAAAAACTGTTTTTT. It translates to CASSLFRGGGEKLFF.

V is TRBV9 and J is TRBJ1-1, with 8 nucleotides matching TRBD1. This CDR3 is 16 amino acids long. Germline lookup yields CDR1 SGDLS and CDR2 YYNGEE. Trimming cost V 0 bases and J 10 bases; bases outside gene matches: 14. CDR3 region: CASSVDRGTGPWGAFF. In DNA form, the CDR3 reads TGTGCCAGCAGCGTAGATCGAGGGACAGGCCCTTGGGGAGCTTTCTTT.

A word on this clone: A read error may explain this, as a much larger clone is one base away. The chain recombines TRBV5-1 with TRBJ2-1; TRBD1 agrees at 12 bases. The CDR3 extends over 15 amino acids. Germline V CDR1 and CDR2: SGHRS, YFSETQ. As DNA, the CDR3 is TGCGCCGGCAGCGGCCGGGACAGGGGGCCGAATGAGCAGTTCTTC. This gives the protein CAGSGRDRGPNEQFF.